The T cell receptor beta chain under discussion was sequenced for a study of preoperative IRX-2 immunotherapy in early breast cancer. Treatment: preoperative locoregional IRX-2 cytokine immunotherapy. This phase Ib study tested locoregional IRX-2 cytokine immunotherapy given before surgery. The CDR3 has 13 amino acids. Germline values: CDR1 MNHEY, CDR2 SMNVEV (reference sequence). V was cut by 6 bases and J by 2 bases, with 9 bases left in between. Here immunoSEQ multiplex PCR was the method, and the copy in TCRdb shows in-frame clones only, minus some. The sample includes roughly 45,000 clones, about 95% of them seen just once.

The starting material was tumor tissue, obtained after IRX-2 immunotherapy. This sequence joins TRBV27 and TRBJ2-3; D remains unclear. The receptor was derived from a human donor with breast cancer. CDR3 in amino acids: CASRVSFTDTQYF. The CDR3 coding sequence is TGTGCCAGCAGAGTGAGCTTCACAGATACGCAGTATTTT.